Listed below are T cell receptor beta chains from one sample, sequenced in a study of immune evolution from preneoplasia to lung adenocarcinoma. The method was immunoSEQ multiplex PCR; TCRdb's version includes in-frame clones alone and lacks a portion of them. The repertoire holds thousands of clones, with just under 80% as singletons. Source material: FFPE atypical adenomatous hyperplasia tissue from the lung. These receptor sequences come from a person aged 65-85 years with lung adenocarcinoma. The CDR3 runs from the conserved cysteine through the conserved F or W. The order of the fields is J gene, V gene, D gene, clone size, CDR3 protein, CDR3 DNA. The D gene is left open where the match is weak. Clone sizes are given selectively: once, few, many, or a class where the clone is expanded.

J: TRBJ1-5; V: TRBV7-3; D: -; size: -; CDR3: CASSLNGGPTQPQHF; DNA: TGTGCCAGCAGCTTAAATGGGGGGCCTACTCAGCCCCAGCATTTT
J: TRBJ2-3; V: TRBV25-1; D: -; size: once; CDR3: CASSPTPEQGWDTQYF; DNA: TGTGCCAGCAGCCCTACCCCGGAGCAGGGGTGGGATACGCAGTATTTT
J: TRBJ2-5; V: TRBV19; D: -; size: -; CDR3: CASSPTHSTETQYF; DNA: TGTGCCAGTAGTCCGACCCACAGCACAGAGACCCAGTACTTC
J: TRBJ1-1; V: TRBV30; D: TRBD1; size: -; CDR3: CAWSVDRGAEAFF; DNA: TGTGCCTGGAGTGTCGACAGGGGAGCTGAAGCTTTCTTT
J: TRBJ1-5; V: TRBV6-1; D: -; size: few; CDR3: CASTPGGNNQPQHF; DNA: TGTGCCAGCACTCCAGGAGGTAACAATCAGCCCCAGCATTTT
J: TRBJ1-1; V: TRBV14; D: -; size: hyperexpanded; CDR3: CASTPDGPAMNTEAFF; DNA: TGTGCCAGCACCCCAGACGGTCCAGCCATGAACACTGAAGCTTTCTTT
J: TRBJ2-1; V: TRBV15; D: -; size: few; CDR3: CATRGIGGGNEQFF; DNA: TGTGCCACCAGGGGTATCGGGGGCGGGAATGAGCAGTTCTTC
J: TRBJ1-5; V: TRBV11-2; D: -; size: -; CDR3: CASSLGGNSNQPQHF; DNA: TGTGCCAGCAGCTTAGGGGGGAATAGCAATCAGCCCCAGCATTTT
J: TRBJ2-7; V: TRBV10-1; D: TRBD2; size: -; CDR3: CASSETSGSPEQYF; DNA: TGCGCCAGCAGTGAGACTAGCGGGAGTCCCGAGCAGTACTTC
J: TRBJ2-7; V: TRBV6-5; D: -; size: -; CDR3: CASSYRRGGYEQYF; DNA: TGTGCCAGCAGTTACAGGCGTGGAGGCTACGAGCAGTACTTC
J: TRBJ2-7; V: TRBV15; D: TRBD1; size: few; CDR3: CATSNEQGPLSYEQYF; DNA: TGTGCCACCAGCAATGAACAGGGGCCCCTCTCCTACGAGCAGTACTTC
J: TRBJ2-1; V: TRBV29-1; D: -; size: -; CDR3: CSVGAYDDTTDEQFF; DNA: TGCAGCGTTGGGGCTTATGACGACACGACGGATGAGCAGTTCTTC
J: TRBJ1-2; V: TRBV6-4; D: TRBD1; size: -; CDR3: CASRDTYRGVGYGYTF; DNA: TGTGCCAGCAGGGACACTTACAGGGGAGTAGGCTATGGCTACACCTTC
J: TRBJ2-7; V: TRBV7-8; D: -; size: -; CDR3: CASSLVQASPSYEQYF; DNA: TGTGCCAGCAGCTTAGTTCAGGCTAGTCCCTCCTACGAGCAGTACTTC
J: TRBJ2-3; V: TRBV9; D: -; size: once; CDR3: CASSVGDTQYF; DNA: TGTGCCAGCAGCGTAGGAGATACGCAGTATTTT
J: TRBJ1-5; V: TRBV30; D: -; size: -; CDR3: CAWSAGGNQPQHF; DNA: TGTGCCTGGAGTGCAGGGGGCAATCAGCCCCAGCATTTT
J: TRBJ2-2; V: TRBV30; D: TRBD1; size: once; CDR3: CAWDRVSLSNTGELFF; DNA: TGTGCCTGGGACAGGGTATCGTTATCGAACACCGGGGAGCTGTTTTTT
J: TRBJ1-5; V: TRBV19; D: -; size: -; CDR3: CASSERDQPQHF; DNA: TGTGCCAGTAGTGAAAGGGATCAGCCCCAGCATTTT
J: TRBJ2-5; V: TRBV5-1; D: TRBD2; size: few; CDR3: CASREAGVGETQYF; DNA: TGCGCCAGCAGGGAAGCGGGAGTAGGAGAGACCCAGTACTTC
J: TRBJ2-7; V: TRBV19; D: -; size: -; CDR3: CASSIANSPLEQYF; DNA: TGTGCCAGTAGTATAGCCAACAGCCCTCTCGAGCAGTACTTC
J: TRBJ2-2; V: TRBV9; D: TRBD2; size: -; CDR3: CASSVEAGDTGELFF; DNA: TGTGCCAGCAGCGTAGAAGCGGGAGACACCGGGGAGCTGTTTTTT
J: TRBJ2-2; V: TRBV7-2; D: TRBD2; size: -; CDR3: CASSPVAGAGWGELFF; DNA: TGTGCCAGCAGCCCTGTAGCGGGAGCAGGGTGGGGGGAGCTGTTTTTT
J: TRBJ2-5; V: TRBV7-2; D: -; size: -; CDR3: CASSLGGQPQETQYF; DNA: TGTGCCAGCAGCTTAGGCGGCCAGCCGCAAGAGACCCAGTACTTC
J: TRBJ2-7; V: TRBV29-1; D: -; size: -; CDR3: CSVVETDYSEQYF; DNA: TGCAGCGTTGTCGAGACAGACTACTCCGAGCAGTACTTC
J: TRBJ2-5; V: TRBV19; D: TRBD2; size: -; CDR3: CASSILAGGRETQYF; DNA: TGTGCCAGTAGTATTCTGGCGGGAGGGAGAGAGACCCAGTACTTC
J: TRBJ1-5; V: TRBV30; D: -; size: once; CDR3: CAWSVGGSQPQHF; DNA: TGTGCCTGGAGTGTCGGCGGGTCCCAGCCCCAGCATTTT
J: TRBJ2-4; V: TRBV7-3; D: TRBD1; size: -; CDR3: CASSRGQGDIQYF; DNA: TGTGCCAGCAGCAGAGGACAGGGGGACATTCAGTACTTC
J: TRBJ2-2; V: TRBV7-9; D: -; size: large; CDR3: CASSRTLELFF; DNA: TGTGCCAGCAGCCGGACTCTTGAGCTGTTTTTT
J: TRBJ2-1; V: TRBV5-1; D: -; size: -; CDR3: CASSTDGLAIVDEQFF; DNA: TGCGCCAGCAGCACCGACGGGCTAGCGATTGTAGATGAGCAGTTCTTC
J: TRBJ2-3; V: TRBV11-3; D: -; size: -; CDR3: CASSPSFGTDTQYF; DNA: TGTGCCAGCAGCCCGTCGTTCGGCACAGATACGCAGTATTTT
J: TRBJ2-5; V: TRBV5-1; D: -; size: -; CDR3: CASSLGGPRKETQYF; DNA: TGCGCCAGCAGCTTGGGGGGACCGAGAAAAGAGACCCAGTACTTC
J: TRBJ2-1; V: TRBV23-1; D: -; size: -; CDR3: CASSQSNAGANEQFF; DNA: TGCGCCAGCAGTCAATCTAACGCAGGGGCTAATGAGCAGTTCTTC
J: TRBJ2-7; V: TRBV5-1; D: TRBD1; size: few; CDR3: CASSLGAGQGYIF; DNA: TGCGCCAGCAGCTTGGGGGCGGGACAGGGGTACATCTTC
J: TRBJ2-2; V: TRBV19; D: -; size: few; CDR3: CASSPLLGANTGELFF; DNA: TGTGCCAGTAGCCCTCTACTGGGGGCGAACACCGGGGAGCTGTTTTTT
J: TRBJ2-4; V: TRBV18; D: -; size: -; CDR3: CASSPPMTGGNIQYF; DNA: TGTGCCAGCTCACCACCGATGACAGGAGGAAACATTCAGTACTTC
J: TRBJ2-1; V: TRBV21-1; D: -; size: -; CDR3: CASSSPDWVEQFF; DNA: TGTGCCAGCAGCAGCCCCGATTGGGTTGAGCAGTTCTTC
J: TRBJ2-1; V: TRBV6-1; D: TRBD2; size: -; CDR3: CASSDSGFYNEQFF; DNA: TGTGCCAGCAGTGATAGCGGGTTCTACAATGAGCAGTTCTTC
J: TRBJ2-1; V: TRBV4-1; D: -; size: few; CDR3: CASSPTRAFYNEQFF; DNA: TGCGCCAGCAGCCCGACCCGGGCCTTCTACAATGAGCAGTTCTTC
J: TRBJ2-1; V: TRBV10-3; D: TRBD2; size: -; CDR3: CAITYSGSAYNEQFF; DNA: TGTGCCATCACCTATAGCGGGAGTGCCTACAATGAGCAGTTCTTC
J: TRBJ2-1; V: TRBV7-9; D: -; size: -; CDR3: CASSPENEQFF; DNA: TGTGCCAGCAGCCCTGAGAATGAGCAGTTCTTC
J: TRBJ1-1; V: TRBV7-3; D: -; size: -; CDR3: CASSPTQYTEAFF; DNA: TGTGCCAGCAGCCCGACACAGTACACTGAAGCTTTCTTT
J: TRBJ2-7; V: TRBV28; D: TRBD2; size: -; CDR3: CASSSGGEGYEQYF; DNA: TGTGCCAGCAGTTCGGGGGGGGAGGGCTACGAGCAGTACTTC
J: TRBJ2-6; V: TRBV7-9; D: -; size: -; CDR3: CASSLDGDRSFSGANVLTF; DNA: TGTGCCAGCAGCTTAGATGGAGACAGAAGTTTCTCTGGGGCCAACGTCCTGACTTTC
J: TRBJ2-7; V: TRBV19; D: TRBD2; size: few; CDR3: CASRSSGRINEQYF; DNA: TGTGCCAGTAGATCCAGCGGGAGAATTAACGAGCAGTACTTC
J: TRBJ2-7; V: TRBV7-9; D: TRBD2; size: -; CDR3: CASSLGVASGRSRDEQYF; DNA: TGTGCCAGCAGCTTAGGAGTTGCTAGCGGGAGGAGCCGGGACGAGCAGTACTTC
J: TRBJ1-5; V: TRBV4-1; D: -; size: few; CDR3: CASSQDPGYSNQPQHF; DNA: TGCGCCAGCAGCCAAGATCCGGGTTATAGCAATCAGCCCCAGCATTTT
J: TRBJ2-7; V: TRBV5-6; D: TRBD2; size: -; CDR3: CASSFAGVDEQYF; DNA: TGTGCCAGCAGCTTCGCGGGAGTCGACGAGCAGTACTTC
J: TRBJ1-1; V: TRBV7-6; D: -; size: -; CDR3: CASSLQDQMNTEAFF; DNA: TGTGCCAGCAGCTTACAGGACCAAATGAACACTGAAGCTTTCTTT
J: TRBJ2-7; V: TRBV5-6; D: -; size: -; CDR3: CASTPGRSTYEQYF; DNA: TGTGCCAGCACCCCGGGACGGTCCACCTACGAGCAGTACTTC
J: TRBJ2-2; V: TRBV7-9; D: -; size: -; CDR3: CASSLSGTTGELFF; DNA: TGTGCCAGCAGCTTATCGGGTACGACCGGGGAGCTGTTTTTT
J: TRBJ2-3; V: TRBV6-5; D: -; size: -; CDR3: CASSYGGGRTDTQYF; DNA: TGTGCCAGCAGTTACGGCGGAGGTCGGACAGATACGCAGTATTTT
J: TRBJ2-6; V: TRBV10-3; D: -; size: -; CDR3: CAISEDVTSGANVLTF; DNA: TGTGCCATCAGTGAGGACGTTACCTCTGGGGCCAACGTCCTGACTTTC
J: TRBJ1-4; V: TRBV6-6; D: -; size: -; CDR3: CASGAALEKLFF; DNA: TGTGCCAGCGGGGCCGCGTTGGAAAAACTGTTTTTT
J: TRBJ2-5; V: TRBV5-6; D: TRBD2; size: -; CDR3: CASSLISGRADETQYF; DNA: TGTGCCAGCAGCTTGATTAGCGGGAGGGCCGACGAGACCCAGTACTTC
J: TRBJ2-7; V: TRBV7-9; D: TRBD1; size: -; CDR3: CASSLALGTGYYEQYF; DNA: TGTGCCAGCAGCTTAGCGCTCGGGACAGGGTACTACGAGCAGTACTTC
J: TRBJ2-2; V: TRBV9; D: -; size: -; CDR3: CASSGETGRDTGELFF; DNA: TGTGCCAGCAGCGGAGAGACAGGGAGGGACACCGGGGAGCTGTTTTTT
J: TRBJ1-5; V: TRBV2; D: -; size: -; CDR3: CASSEGSRGQPQHF; DNA: TGTGCCAGCAGTGAAGGGTCACGGGGGCAGCCCCAGCATTTT
J: TRBJ2-7; V: TRBV2; D: TRBD1; size: -; CDR3: CASSRGQLYEQYF; DNA: TGTGCCAGCAGTAGGGGACAGCTCTACGAGCAGTACTTC
J: TRBJ1-1; V: TRBV10-3; D: -; size: few; CDR3: CAISEGDKGAFF; DNA: TGTGCCATCAGTGAGGGGGACAAAGGCGCTTTCTTT